The TCR beta chain under discussion was sequenced for a study of cytomegalovirus exposure and HLA in healthy donors. Study details: In a later analysis, it was reported that the approximately 110 validation repertoires had been produced on the same platform as the 500 to 750 repertoires belonging to the first cohort.

To note about this clone: Its cognate antigen is unknown.

Overall study results and limits: The investigators catalogued 150 or so TCR beta chains as cytomegalovirus-associated.

Repertoires were generated with immunoSEQ multiplex PCR, while TCRdb's copy carries only in-frame clones and drops some. The repertoire holds tens of thousands of clones, with approximately 81% as singletons. Losses at the gene ends were 0 bases for V and 1 base for J; bases not matched to a gene: 6. This CDR3 is 18 amino acids long. The germline V gene has CDR1 LGHNA and CDR2 YNFKEQ. The gene calls are TRBV4-2 and TRBJ1-5, with TRBD1 matching 10 bases. Material: PBMCs. The source of this sequence is a woman aged 18 to 35 in good health and CMV-seropositive. The DNA for the CDR3 is TGTGCCAGCAGCCAAGATCCGGGACAGGGGTTAAGCAATCAGCCCCAGCATTTT. As protein: CASSQDPGQGLSNQPQHF.